A single sample is the source of the 23 T cell receptor beta chains below, sequenced in a study of cytomegalovirus exposure and HLA in healthy donors. 13 Jbeta primers and 60 Vbeta primers were used for the PCR. Assay used: immunoSEQ multiplex PCR; TCRdb lists only in-frame clones, some missing. This repertoire shows about 130,000 clones, roughly 80% found once; its top ten account for 20%. The source material was PBMCs. These receptors originate from a man younger than 35 in good health and CMV-seropositive.

The chain carries TRBV30 and TRBJ2-5; D perhaps matches TRBD2 (5 bases). V lost 2 bases and J 5 bases, leaving 15 bases between the germline ends. The germline V gene has CDR1 GTSNPN and CDR2 SVGIG (reference sequence). The CDR3 consists of 14 residues. DNA of the CDR3: TGTGCCTGGAGTCGGGCGCTAGCCGGCGAGACCCAGTACTTC. Protein product: CAWSRALAGETQYF.

The genes are TRBV5-1 and TRBJ2-7; D is unresolved. The V gene's germline CDR1 is SGHRS and CDR2 YFSETQ. The CDR3 covers 15 residues. V was shortened by 0 bases and J by 2 bases, with 12 bases between the two germline ends. DNA for the CDR3: TGCGCCAGCAGCTTGGCCGGAACAGCTACCTACGAGCAGTACTTC. Translating gives CASSLAGTATYEQYF.

The genes are TRBV20-1 and TRBJ2-5, with TRBD1 as a possible D gene (5 bases). V shed 6 bases and J shed 2 bases, with 7 bases lying between them. Germline V gene lookup returns CDR1 DFQATT and CDR2 SNEGSKA (reference sequence). CDR3 length: 11 amino acids. Written as DNA, the CDR3 is TGCAGTGCGGGGCGGCAAGAGACCCAGTACTTC. Translating it yields CSAGRQETQYF.

The genes are TRBV12-5 and TRBJ2-3; possibly TRBD2 for D (7 bases). Trimming shortened V by 2 bases and J by 1 base, and 16 bases separated the two germline ends. Germline CDR1 and CDR2: LGHNT and FRNRAP. CDR3 length: 17 residues. Written as DNA, the CDR3 is TGTGCTAGTGGTTTGCTGCTCGGGGGGCTACGCACAGATACGCAGTATTTT. It is translated as CASGLLLGGLRTDTQYF. The variable domain in full, with the rest retrieved from reference TRBV12-5 and TRBJ2-3, is DARVTQTPRHKVTEMGQEVTMRCQPILGHNTVFWYRQTMMQGLELLAYFRNRAPLDDSGMPKDRFSAEMPDATLATLKIQPSEPRDSAVYFCASGLLLGGLRTDTQYFGPGTRLTVL.

There are a few counts of this clone. Here the CDR3 DNA reads TGCGCCAGCAGTGAGTCTGGGGGACAGGGCTACACCTTC. Translation gives CASSESGGQGYTF. V is TRBV10-1 and J is TRBJ1-2, with TRBD1 matching 7 bases. The CDR3 contains 13 residues. The trim removed 0 bases at V and 8 bases at J, leaving 3 bases unmatched. Germline CDR1 reads WNHNN; CDR2 reads SYGVQD (reference sequence).

The rearrangement links TRBV7-9 to TRBJ1-2; possibly TRBD1 for D (5 bases). The CDR3 contains 15 residues. Trimming cost V 5 bases and J 5 bases, with 18 bases left between them. The germline gives CDR1 SEHNR, CDR2 FQNEAQ (reference sequence). CDR3 bases: TGTGCCAGCAGCCGACCATCGACAGTCTGGTATGGCTACACCTTC. Protein product: CASSRPSTVWYGYTF.

The V call is TRBV4-2, the J call TRBJ2-5; TRBD2 matches at 12 bases. J gave up 5 bases and V 1 base, and 5 bases lay outside the gene matches. The CDR3 has 16 residues. Germline CDR1 reads LGHNA; CDR2 reads YNFKEQ. This chain's CDR3 is CASSQGLAGGWETQYF. As DNA, the CDR3 is TGTGCCAGCAGCCAAGGGCTAGCGGGGGGGTGGGAGACCCAGTACTTC.

The chain combines TRBV11-3 with TRBJ2-3; D call uncertain. The V gene lost 1 base and the J gene lost 3 bases, with 11 bases spanning the gap. Germline V gives CDR1 SGHNT, CDR2 YENEEA. The CDR3 is 15 amino acids. The CDR3 DNA is TGTGCCAGCAGCTTAGGGATGGGCAAAACAGATACGCAGTATTTT. It translates to CASSLGMGKTDTQYF.

The chain has TRBV21-1 and TRBJ2-7; the table's D gene call, TRBD1, was not cross checked with the DNA. TRBV21-1 has pseudogene status. There are 15 residues in the CDR3. This CDR3 is CASHRELEGSYEQYF. For the CDR3, the DNA is TGTGCCAGCCACAGGGAACTTGAGGGATCGTACGAGCAGTACTTC.

This clone was seen a few times. The chain joins TRBV19 to TRBJ2-7, with 12 bases identical to TRBD1. The CDR3 runs to 16 residues. Germline values: CDR1 LNHDA, CDR2 SQIVND (reference sequence). J gave up 2 bases and V 3 bases, and 5 bases lay outside the gene matches. The DNA of the CDR3 is TGTGCCAGTAGTATTAAGGGACAGGGGGCACCCTACGAGCAGTACTTC. Protein product: CASSIKGQGAPYEQYF.

J is TRBJ2-1 and V is TRBV5-5, with D unclear. The germline V gene has CDR1 SGHKS and CDR2 YYEKEE (reference sequence). The CDR3 is 13 residues long. Trimming took off 0 bases at V and 4 bases at J, with 5 bases between the two ends. The CDR3 reads CASSLARYNEQFF. The DNA for the CDR3 is TGTGCCAGCAGCTTGGCCAGATACAATGAGCAGTTCTTC.

V gene TRBV29-1 combines with J gene TRBJ1-4; no reliable D call. The length of the CDR3 is 14 residues. V was shortened by 5 bases and J by 6 bases, with 16 bases between the two germline ends. Germline V gene data show CDR1 as SQVTM and CDR2 as ANQGSEA. In nucleotides, the CDR3 is TGCAGCGTTAGACCGAATGCTGCGGATGAAAAACTGTTTTTT. Translating gives CSVRPNAADEKLFF.

V usage is TRBV2 and J usage is TRBJ2-5, with TRBD1 as a possible D gene (6 bases). The CDR3 contains 13 residues. The V gene lost 8 bases and the J gene lost 3 bases, with 13 bases spanning the gap. Germline loops: CDR1 SNHLY, CDR2 FYNNEI. The CDR3 region is CASLGTRKETQYF. In DNA, the CDR3 is TGTGCCAGCCTTGGGACACGGAAAGAGACCCAGTACTTC.

In its sample, this clone was seen a few times. The chain employs TRBV5-6 and TRBJ1-2; D possibly corresponds to TRBD1 (5 bases). This CDR3 contains 14 residues. Trimming removed 4 bases from V and 4 bases from J, with 14 bases in between. Germline-derived CDR1 and CDR2 are SGHDT and YYEEEE. CDR3 nucleotide sequence: TGTGCCAGCAGCGCCGGGGGGGTCCCCTATGGCTACACCTTC. This encodes CASSAGGVPYGYTF.

This clone was picked up one time. This chain uses TRBV27 with TRBJ2-1; TRBD2 might be the D (6 bases). Germline values: CDR1 MNHEY, CDR2 SMNVEV (reference sequence). The length of the CDR3 is 16 residues. V lost 4 bases and J lost 1, with 14 bases in between. In DNA, the CDR3 is TGTGCCAGCAGTTCCGGACCGGGACTTTCCTACAATGAGCAGTTCTTC. As protein: CASSSGPGLSYNEQFF.

The chain couples TRBV7-9 to TRBJ1-2; D gene uncertain. Germline V CDR1 and CDR2: SEHNR, FQNEAQ (reference sequence). This CDR3 is built from 13 residues. V lost 4 bases to trimming and J lost 5 bases, with 11 bases between them. The CDR3 coding sequence is TGTGCCAGCAGCTCGATGCAGTCGTATGGCTACACCTTC. It yields the protein CASSSMQSYGYTF.

The genes are TRBV28 and TRBJ2-1, with TRBD1 identical over 9 bases. V lost 6 bases, J lost 4 bases, and 10 bases stayed unmatched. Germline V gene sequence: CDR1 MDHEN, CDR2 SYDVKM. This CDR3 has 16 amino acids. The CDR3 loop reads CASSPGTGMEYNEQFF. CDR3 in DNA: TGTGCCAGCAGCCCGGGGACAGGGATGGAGTACAATGAGCAGTTCTTC.

The chain employs TRBV6-5 and TRBJ1-1; 8 nucleotides align to TRBD1. Germline values: CDR1 MNHEY, CDR2 SVGAGI. The CDR3 loop spans 14 amino acids. Losses at the gene ends were 6 bases for V and 4 bases for J; bases not matched to a gene: 7. The CDR3 reads CASRPPGQATEAFF. Written as DNA, the CDR3 is TGTGCCAGCAGGCCCCCGGGACAGGCCACTGAAGCTTTCTTT.

The chain carries TRBV30 and TRBJ2-3, with TRBD2 matching 11 bases. V was pared by 4 bases and J by 0 bases, with 12 bases of the junction left unmatched. In germline, CDR1 is GTSNPN, CDR2 SVGIG (reference sequence). This CDR3 contains 18 residues. The CDR3 coding sequence is TGTGCCTGGATCGGGGGGCTAGCGGGGGGAGGAAGCACAGATACGCAGTATTTT. Its protein product is CAWIGGLAGGGSTDTQYF. The full variable domain, its missing parts supplied by reference TRBV30 and TRBJ2-3, is SQTIHQWPATLVQPVGSPLSLECTVEGTSNPNLYWYRQAAGRGLQLLFYSVGIGQISSEVPQNLSASRPQDRQFILSSKKLLLSDSGFYLCAWIGGLAGGGSTDTQYFGPGTRLTVL.

This clone was detected only once. The chain links TRBV19 to TRBJ2-1, with 8 bases identical to TRBD1. Trimming took 3 bases from V and 5 from J; bases not matched to a gene: 12. The length of the CDR3 is 17 residues. Germline V gene sequence: CDR1 LNHDA, CDR2 SQIVND (reference sequence). CDR3 region: CASSINPGTGSHNEQFF. The CDR3 DNA follows: TGTGCCAGTAGTATTAACCCCGGGACAGGTTCCCACAATGAGCAGTTCTTC.

The CDR3 coding sequence is TGCGCCAGCAGCTACGGGCAGGGAGGAGATACGCAGTATTTT. The encoded protein is CASSYGQGGDTQYF. The chain links TRBV5-1 to TRBJ2-3; D may be TRBD2 (6 bases). Germline V gives CDR1 SGHRS, CDR2 YFSETQ. This CDR3 is built from 14 residues. Trimming cost V 3 bases and J 5 bases, with 13 bases left between them.

This clone has more than one count but fewer than ten. This chain connects TRBV5-1 to TRBJ1-2; D remains unclear. The V gene's germline CDR1 is SGHRS and CDR2 YFSETQ. CDR3 size: 13 residues. V was pared by 0 bases and J by 4 bases, with 7 bases between. CDR3 sequence: CASSLGPSYGYTF. As DNA, the CDR3 is TGCGCCAGCAGCTTGGGGCCATCCTATGGCTACACCTTC.

The chain links TRBV2 to TRBJ2-2; D gene ambiguous. CDR1 SNHLY and CDR2 FYNNEI come from the germline V gene. The CDR3 spans 13 residues. Trimming shortened V by 8 bases and J by 1 base, and 8 bases separated the two germline ends. The CDR3 is CASGRKNTGELFF. The CDR3, as DNA: TGTGCCAGCGGTAGAAAGAACACCGGGGAGCTGTTTTTT. Variable domain in full (rest from reference TRBV2 and TRBJ2-2): EPEVTQTPSHQVTQMGQEVILRCVPISNHLYFYWYRQILGQKVEFLVSFYNNEISEKSEIFDDQFSVERPDGSNFTLKIRSTKLEDSAMYFCASGRKNTGELFFGEGSRLTVL.